These 13 T cell receptor beta chains were sequenced from one sample in a study of cytotoxic CD8 clonotypes in ibrutinib-treated CLL. Using immunoSEQ multiplex PCR, the repertoire was profiled, and TCRdb retains in-frame clones only, with some absent. Of roughly 160,000 clones in the sample, 81% were seen once. The sample here was PBMCs, taken after 12 months of ibrutinib treatment. The receptor set was obtained from a human donor with chronic lymphocytic leukemia.

The rearrangement joins TRBV7-9 to TRBJ2-7; tentative D call: TRBD1 (5 bases). From germline, CDR1 is SEHNR and CDR2 FQNEAQ (reference sequence). Trimming left V 1 base short and J 10 bases short, with 11 bases between. The length of the CDR3 is 12 residues. This chain's CDR3 is CASSLVGAGQYF. In nucleotides, the CDR3 is TGTGCCAGCAGCTTAGTAGGGGCAGGTCAGTACTTC.

The chain has TRBV27 and TRBJ1-5, with D possibly TRBD1 on 6 matching bases. V was clipped by 2 bases and J by 11 bases, with 19 bases between them. Germline V gene lookup returns CDR1 MNHEY and CDR2 SMNVEV (reference sequence). The CDR3 totals 15 residues. CDR3 nucleotide sequence: TGTGCCAGCAGTTTACAGAACGGACCCCAGGGGACCCAGCATTTT. Translating it yields CASSLQNGPQGTQHF.

The chain couples TRBV6-5 to TRBJ1-1, with D possibly matching TRBD1 (6 bases). V lost 4 bases and J lost 10, with 10 bases in between. The CDR3 is 11 residues long. Germline-derived CDR1 and CDR2 are MNHEY and SVGAGI. The CDR3 DNA is TGTGCCAGCAGTTCCGAGGGGGGAGCTTTCTTT. It translates to CASSSEGGAFF.

This clone was recorded only once. The chain uses TRBV19 and TRBJ2-7; a weak D match, TRBD2 (6 bases). V was cut by 9 bases and J by 0 bases, with 18 bases left in between. The length of the CDR3 is 15 residues. The V gene's germline CDR1 is LNHDA and CDR2 SQIVND (reference sequence). This CDR3 is CASCRAYGGSYEQYF. CDR3 bases: TGTGCCAGCTGTCGCGCCTACGGGGGCTCCTACGAGCAGTACTTC.

The J gene is TRBJ2-6, the V gene TRBV19; D gene unclear. The V gene's germline CDR1 is LNHDA and CDR2 SQIVND (reference sequence). The germline V and J ends were trimmed by 5 bases and 4 bases, with 6 bases remaining between them. This CDR3 is built from 13 residues. In DNA form, the CDR3 reads TGTGCCAGTAGTCCCACCGGGGCCAACGTCCTGACTTTC. This translates into CASSPTGANVLTF.

This chain connects TRBV13 to TRBJ1-4; 7 nucleotides agree with TRBD1. Germline CDR1 reads PRHDT; CDR2 reads FYEKMQ (reference sequence). J was trimmed by 8 bases and V by 4 bases; bases with no gene match: 4. This CDR3 spans 13 amino acids. The CDR3 is CASSWGQSEKLFF. The CDR3 coding sequence is TGTGCCAGCAGCTGGGGACAGTCGGAAAAACTGTTTTTT. The whole variable domain, filled in from reference TRBV13 and TRBJ1-4, reads AAGVIQSPRHLIKEKRETATLKCYPIPRHDTVYWYQQGPGQDPQFLISFYEKMQSDKGSIPDRFSAQQFSDYHSELNMSSLELGDSALYFCASSWGQSEKLFFGSGTQLSVL.

V is TRBV18 and J is TRBJ2-6; D is tentatively TRBD1 or TRBD2 (5 bases each). Deletions cut 6 bases from V and 1 base from J, with 16 bases between. The CDR3 runs 17 residues. The germline gives CDR1 KGHSH, CDR2 LQKENI. The CDR3 region is CASSAGTRFSGANVLTF. The CDR3 nucleotides read TGTGCCAGCTCGGCCGGGACCCGGTTTTCTGGGGCCAACGTCCTGACTTTC.

The V and J genes are TRBV19 and TRBJ1-5; D is possibly TRBD1 (5 bases). Germline CDR1 LNHDA, CDR2 SQIVND (reference sequence). The V end lost 5 bases, the J end lost 4 bases, and 24 bases lay between the germline ends. This CDR3 is 18 amino acids long. The CDR3 spells CASSGGGTSLGSNQPQHF. CDR3 DNA: TGTGCCAGTAGTGGGGGGGGTACATCCCTTGGGAGTAATCAGCCCCAGCATTTT.

The chain is built from TRBV5-4 and TRBJ1-1; D remains unclear. Per germline, CDR1 SGHNT and CDR2 YYREEE (reference sequence). The V and J ends lost 2 bases and 0 bases respectively, with 11 bases between them. This CDR3 comprises 15 residues. Here the CDR3 reads CASSFSFLMNTEAFF. DNA of the CDR3: TGTGCCAGCAGCTTCTCTTTTCTTATGAACACTGAAGCTTTCTTT.

The V call is TRBV29-1, the J call TRBJ2-3, with 8 bases matching TRBD1. The junction had 7 bases not matched to a gene; V was cut back by 5 bases and J by 0 bases. The CDR3 is 15 amino acids. Germline loops: CDR1 SQVTM, CDR2 ANQGSEA. CDR3 amino acids: CSVQRTGTSTDTQYF. For the CDR3, the DNA is TGCAGCGTTCAACGGACAGGGACTAGCACAGATACGCAGTATTTT.

The chain couples TRBV29-1 to TRBJ2-1; TRBD2 aligns across 9 bases. The CDR3 covers 14 residues. Germline CDR1 reads SQVTM; CDR2 reads ANQGSEA. With 6 bases clipped from V and 7 bases from J, the junction kept 10 bases outside the gene matches. The CDR3 is CSVRRSGSRNEQFF. DNA of the CDR3: TGCAGCGTCCGACGTAGCGGGAGCAGGAATGAGCAGTTCTTC.

The chain joins TRBV18 to TRBJ2-5; D is unclear. CDR3 length: 14 amino acids. Germline V gives CDR1 KGHSH, CDR2 LQKENI. The V end lost 3 bases, the J end lost 5 bases, and 13 bases lay between the germline ends. The CDR3 nucleotides read TGTGCCAGCTCACCGACGGAGATCGCGGAGACCCAGTACTTC. The encoded protein is CASSPTEIAETQYF.

This rearrangement joins TRBV14 to TRBJ2-7; the match to TRBD2 covers 7 bases. CDR1 is SGHDN and CDR2 is FVKESK in the germline V gene. The CDR3 consists of 16 residues. With V trimmed by 4 bases and J by 1 base, 10 bases remained unmatched. The CDR3 coding sequence is TGTGCCAGCAGCCCCGCAGCCCAGCGGGGATCCTACGAGCAGTACTTC. It specifies CASSPAAQRGSYEQYF.